These 32 T cell receptor beta chains were sequenced from one sample in a study of T cells in Graves' hyperthyroidism and ophthalmopathy (dated by TCRdb to between 2017 and 2020). The protocol used for the library was multiplex PCR. Data came from an Illumina HiSeq 2000. The TCR beta CDR3 regions were amplified from the RNA transcripts. For the first round of RT-PCR on the TCR CDR3, the HTBI primer set was used together with the Qiagen OneStep RT-PCR kit. TCRdb reprocessing: public reads trimmed at Q25 with fastp, clones called with MiXCR, in-frame beta chains kept. CDR3 protein sequences are deduplicated, and each keeps its most common genes and DNA. This sample comprises fewer than 850,000 distinct CDR3 sequences, around 15% of them detected only once. The ten largest clones capture around 16% of the sample. Input material: blood. The origin of the receptors is a man aged 45 to 65 with Graves' hyperthyroidism.

This clonotype has a count of ten or more. The rearrangement joins TRBV10-3 to TRBJ1-6, with D perhaps TRBD1 (5 bases). Looked up from germline, CDR1 is ENHRY and CDR2 is SYGVKD. V was pared by 10 bases and J by 6 bases, with 22 bases between. The CDR3 is made up of 16 amino acids. The CDR3 nucleotides are TGTGCCACTAAATCTGGCGGGCAGGGCAGTAATTCACCCCTCCACTTT. Amino acid sequence: CATKSGGQGSNSPLHF.

The V gene is TRBV11-2, the J gene TRBJ2-1; 7 bases align to TRBD2. This CDR3 is built from 15 residues. V was clipped by 1 base and J by 3 bases; unmatched bases: 3. Germline V gene sequence: CDR1 SGHAT, CDR2 FQNNGV. CDR3 sequence (DNA): TGTGCCAGCAGCTTAGGGGGGGGGTTCTACAATGAGCAGTTCTTC. Its translation is CASSLGGGFYNEQFF.

This clonotype has only a few counts. The chain uses TRBV12-3 or TRBV12-4 and TRBJ2-3; 7 bases are a match to TRBD1. The CDR3 has 16 residues. V lost 6 bases, J lost 3 bases, and 12 bases stayed unmatched. The CDR3 reads CASRPTRGRRTDTQYF. The CDR3 DNA sequence: TGTGCCAGCAGGCCCACGAGGGGGCGGAGGACAGATACGCAGTATTTT.

This clonotype was observed at least ten times. V is TRBV20-1 and J is TRBJ2-7; TRBD1 matches at 9 bases. The CDR3 is made up of 14 amino acids. Germline V gene data show CDR1 as DFQATT and CDR2 as SNEGSKA (reference sequence). The junction had 11 bases not matched to a gene; V was cut back by 6 bases and J by 5 bases. The chain's CDR3 is CSAGPGTGFDEQYF. The CDR3 DNA reads as TGCAGTGCGGGTCCCGGGACAGGGTTCGACGAGCAGTACTTC.

This clonotype came up many times. The V call is TRBV6-6, the J call TRBJ2-1, with D uncertain. CDR3 length equals 13 residues. V was pared by 0 bases and J by 10 bases, with 10 bases between. Germline V gene data show CDR1 as MNHNY and CDR2 as SVGAGI (reference sequence). CDR3: CASSYSKWLEQFF. For the CDR3, the DNA is TGTGCCAGCAGTTACTCGAAATGGCTCGAGCAGTTCTTC.

This clonotype was seen repeatedly, ten times or more. CDR3 nucleotides: TGTGCCAGCAGCTCCACGCGACACTCCTACGAGCAGTACTTC. It is translated as CASSSTRHSYEQYF. The chain uses TRBV11-2 and TRBJ2-7; D uncertain. V was trimmed by 4 bases and J by 0 bases, leaving 10 bases between them. Germline values: CDR1 SGHAT, CDR2 FQNNGV. The CDR3 spans 14 residues.

As DNA, the CDR3 is TGCGCCAGCAGCCAGTACCAGGGGGTGGGGAGCAATCAGCCCCAGCATTTT. Amino acid sequence: CASSQYQGVGSNQPQHF. The gene calls are TRBV4-1 and TRBJ1-5, with 7 bases that match TRBD1. The junction had 9 bases not matched to a gene; V was cut back by 3 bases and J by 1 base. Germline V lookup: CDR1 MGHRA, CDR2 YSYEKL. The length of the CDR3 is 17 residues.

This chain joins TRBV28 and TRBJ2-5; 8 positions agree with TRBD2. The CDR3 is made up of 16 amino acids. Germline CDR1 MDHEN, CDR2 SYDVKM. The J segment lost 5 bases and the V segment lost 4 bases, leaving 12 bases of the junction unmatched. CDR3 nucleotide sequence: TGTGCCAGCAGTTCCCAACTAGCGGAAGAGGTGGAGACCCAGTACTTC. The encoded protein is CASSSQLAEEVETQYF.

The V and J genes are TRBV20-1 and TRBJ2-3, with D possibly matching TRBD1 (5 bases). There are 13 residues in the CDR3. Germline CDR1 reads DFQATT; CDR2 reads SNEGSKA (reference sequence). Trimming cost V 4 bases and J 0 bases, with 8 bases left between them. The DNA of the CDR3 is TGCAGTGCTAATGCAGGGAGCACAGATACGCAGTATTTT. Encoded protein: CSANAGSTDTQYF.

This clonotype was seen more than once but under ten times. The chain employs TRBV28 and TRBJ1-1; D may be TRBD1 (5 bases). V lost 4 bases to trimming and J lost 3 bases, with 15 bases between them. The CDR3 sequence is 15 residues long. CDR1 and CDR2 (germline): MDHEN, SYDVKM. The CDR3 loop is CASSWGEGSYTEAFF. The CDR3 DNA reads TGTGCCAGCAGTTGGGGAGAGGGGTCCTACACTGAAGCTTTCTTT. The full variable domain, in which reference TRBV28 and TRBJ1-1 provide the parts outside the CDR3, is DVKVTQSSRYLVKRTGEKVFLECVQDMDHENMFWYRQDPGLGLRLIYFSYDVKMKEKGDIPEGYSVSREKKERFSLILESASTNQTSMYLCASSWGEGSYTEAFFGQGTRLTVV.

This clonotype was recorded many times. This chain uses TRBV27 with TRBJ1-1, with D hard to call. The V end lost 6 bases, the J end lost 4 bases, and 9 bases lay between the germline ends. The CDR3 has 12 residues. Germline V gene data show CDR1 as MNHEY and CDR2 as SMNVEV (reference sequence). As DNA, the CDR3 is TGTGCCAGCAGGACCTTTAGCACTGAAGCTTTCTTT. Translating it yields CASRTFSTEAFF.

This clonotype has at least ten counts. The chain joins TRBV27 to TRBJ2-1; 7 bases map to TRBD1. This CDR3 is built from 13 residues. V was clipped by 4 bases and J by 8 bases; unmatched bases: 5. From germline, CDR1 is MNHEY and CDR2 SMNVEV (reference sequence). DNA of the CDR3: TGTGCCAGCAGTTCCGACAGGGTCGATGAGCAGTTCTTC. Protein sequence: CASSSDRVDEQFF.

This clonotype has at least ten counts. The chain is built from TRBV20-1 and TRBJ2-3, with 7 bases matching TRBD1. The germline CDR1 and CDR2 sequences are DFQATT and SNEGSKA (reference sequence). The CDR3 length is 14 residues. CDR3 nucleotides: TGCAGCCTACCGGCCGACAGGGTAACAGATACGCAGTATTTT. The encoded protein is CSLPADRVTDTQYF.

This clonotype was picked up many times. The chain recombines TRBV20-1 with TRBJ1-1, with D unclear. The germline V gene encodes CDR1 DFQATT and CDR2 SNEGSKA (reference sequence). The germline V and J ends were trimmed by 6 bases and 1 base, with 9 bases remaining between them. The CDR3 has 12 residues. The CDR3 protein is CSAPGKNTEAFF. The CDR3, as DNA: TGCAGTGCCCCCGGAAAGAACACTGAAGCTTTCTTT.

This clonotype was seen many times. This rearrangement joins TRBV12-3 or TRBV12-4 to TRBJ2-2; the D gene is possibly TRBD2 (6 bases). The CDR3 is 17 residues long. Trimming pared 2 bases from V and 5 bases from J, leaving 18 bases between. CDR3 in DNA: TGTGCCAGCAGTTTATGGGACTCGACCCGAGGGACCGGGGAGCTGTTTTTT. It translates to CASSLWDSTRGTGELFF.

The table lists this clonotype with a few counts. The junction differs from germline at one of its ends, possibly a read error. The chain employs TRBV7-6 and TRBJ2-7; D is ambiguous. This CDR3 comprises 12 residues. Germline-derived CDR1 and CDR2 are SGHVS and FNYEAQ. The CDR3 is CASGFLSEEQYF. CDR3 nucleotide sequence: TGTGCCAGCGGCTTTTTATCGGAAGAGCAGTACTTC. The complete variable domain, with remaining parts taken from reference TRBV7-6 and TRBJ2-7, reads GAGVSQSPRYKVTKRGQDVALRCDPISGHVSLYWYRQALGQGPEFLTYFNYEAQQDKSGLPNDRFSAERPEGSISTLTIQRTEQRDSAMYRCASGFLSEEQYFGPGTRLTVT.

In its sample, this clonotype was seen a few times. The rearrangement links TRBV6-1 to TRBJ2-1, with 11 bases identical to TRBD2. J lost 3 bases, V lost 1 base, and 5 bases had no gene match. Germline V gene sequence: CDR1 MNHNS, CDR2 SASEGT. This CDR3 is built from 17 residues. CDR3 sequence: CASSEGLAGGLYNEQFF. In DNA, the CDR3 is TGTGCCAGCAGTGAAGGCCTAGCGGGAGGACTCTACAATGAGCAGTTCTTC.

V gene TRBV7-9 combines with J gene TRBJ2-3; 10 positions match TRBD2. CDR1 and CDR2 from the germline V gene are SEHNR and FQNEAQ (reference sequence). The CDR3 has 15 amino acids. V was clipped by 5 bases and J by 4 bases; unmatched bases: 6. CDR3 amino acids: CASSAGTSVSDTQYF. The CDR3 region has the DNA TGTGCCAGCAGCGCGGGGACTAGCGTATCAGATACGCAGTATTTT. Based on the CDR3 plus reference TRBV7-9 and TRBJ2-3, the full variable domain is DTGVSQNPRHKITKRGQNVTFRCDPISEHNRLYWYRQTLGQGPEFLTYFQNEAQLEKSRLLSDRFSAERPKGSFSTLEIQRTEQGDSAMYLCASSAGTSVSDTQYFGPGTRLTVL.

This clonotype was recorded many times. The J gene is TRBJ2-1, the V gene TRBV20-1, with 9 bases aligning to TRBD2. Trimming at V came to 6 bases and at J to 8 bases, leaving 8 bases not matched to a gene. The length of the CDR3 is 13 residues. Germline CDR1 and CDR2: DFQATT and SNEGSKA (reference sequence). Here the CDR3 DNA reads TGCAGTGCGCAGACTAGCGGATGGGATGAGCAGTTCTTC. Protein sequence: CSAQTSGWDEQFF.

The chain recombines TRBV18 with TRBJ2-3, with D possibly TRBD2 on 6 matching bases. The CDR3 has 15 amino acids. Trimming removed 3 bases at V and 4 bases at J, with 14 bases between. The germline gives CDR1 KGHSH, CDR2 LQKENI. CDR3 DNA: TGTGCCAGCTCACCCCTCCTAGCGTCGTCAGATACGCAGTATTTT. This encodes CASSPLLASSDTQYF.

This clonotype was counted at least ten times. V is TRBV12-3 or TRBV12-4 and J is TRBJ1-2; weak D call: TRBD1 (6 bases). CDR3 length equals 13 residues. V was pared by 2 bases and J by 7 bases, with 11 bases between. CDR3 nucleotides: TGTGCCAGCAGTTTACGGGGGCTCTTTGGCTACACCTTC. Encoded protein: CASSLRGLFGYTF.

The V and J genes are TRBV20-1 and TRBJ2-3, with 10 nucleotides matching TRBD2. CDR1 and CDR2 from the germline V gene are DFQATT and SNEGSKA (reference sequence). The CDR3 runs to 17 residues. V was clipped by 3 bases and J by 1 base; unmatched bases: 10. The CDR3: CSASWSSGSVGTDTQYF. The CDR3 DNA reads as TGCAGTGCTAGTTGGTCTAGCGGGAGCGTGGGCACAGATACGCAGTATTTT.

This clonotype was found a few times. This may be a read error, as it is one base from a much larger clone. The chain is built from TRBV28 and TRBJ2-7, with 7 bases identical to TRBD1. CDR1 and CDR2 (germline): MDHEN, SYDVKM. The CDR3 consists of 13 residues. The CDR3 is CASSLTGPYERYF. As DNA, the CDR3 is TGTGCCAGCAGTCTGACAGGGCCCTACGAGCGGTACTTC.

This clonotype occurred many times. This chain joins TRBV5-5 and TRBJ1-1; D uncertain. The CDR3 covers 12 residues. CDR1 and CDR2 from the germline V gene are SGHKS and YYEKEE (reference sequence). Trimming cost V 0 bases and J 11 bases, with 11 bases left between them. CDR3 coding DNA: TGTGCCAGCAGCTTGGACCCAGTCGGGGCTTTCTTT. Protein product: CASSLDPVGAFF.

The chain has TRBV12-5 and TRBJ2-1, with 8 nucleotides matching TRBD2. Germline V gene sequence: CDR1 LGHNT, CDR2 FRNRAP. Trimming cost V 6 bases and J 7 bases; bases outside gene matches: 11. The CDR3 spans 15 residues. CDR3 bases: TGTGCTAGTGGAAGAAGCGGGAGTCAGGGTAATGAGCAGTTCTTC. Protein: CASGRSGSQGNEQFF.

J is TRBJ2-1 and V is TRBV20-1; D is undetermined. Trimming took off 1 base at V and 4 bases at J, with 11 bases between the two ends. Germline V CDR1 and CDR2: DFQATT, SNEGSKA (reference sequence). The CDR3 has 14 residues. The DNA of the CDR3 is TGCAGTGCTAGAGCCGCTGGCATTTACAATGAGCAGTTCTTC. Protein: CSARAAGIYNEQFF.

This clonotype was detected ten times or more. V and J are TRBV6-5 and TRBJ1-4; D may be TRBD1 (5 bases). Germline V gives CDR1 MNHEY, CDR2 SVGAGI. V lost 0 bases and J lost 8, with 10 bases in between. The CDR3 extends over 14 amino acids. DNA for the CDR3: TGTGCCAGCAGTTACTCGCAGGGAGCCGAAAAACTGTTTTTT. It translates to CASSYSQGAEKLFF.

This clonotype was counted between two and nine times. The chain joins TRBV10-1 to TRBJ2-7, with 8 bases aligning to TRBD2. Germline V CDR1 and CDR2: WNHNN, SYGVQD (reference sequence). The J segment lost 3 bases and the V segment lost 3 bases, leaving 4 bases of the junction unmatched. This CDR3 comprises 14 residues. The CDR3 coding sequence is TGCGCCAGCAGTGACGGCGGGGGGATCTACGAGCAGTACTTC. Translation gives CASSDGGGIYEQYF.

This clonotype was counted many times. The chain couples TRBV2 to TRBJ1-4; D gene uncertain. The germline V gene encodes CDR1 SNHLY and CDR2 FYNNEI. The length of the CDR3 is 18 residues. V lost 2 bases and J 2 bases, leaving 18 bases between the germline ends. CDR3 nucleotide sequence: TGTGCCAGCAGTGAAATGCGGATCGCGATACCGACTAATGAAAAACTGTTTTTT. Protein: CASSEMRIAIPTNEKLFF.

This clonotype was detected a few times. The chain combines TRBV25-1 with TRBJ2-7; 8 nucleotides match TRBD1. The CDR3 sequence is 17 residues long. V trimming: 5 bases; J trimming: 3 bases; junction bases outside the gene matches: 15. In germline, CDR1 is MGHDK, CDR2 SYGVNS. Here the CDR3 reads CASSLQGAFNGNYEQYF. Written as DNA, the CDR3 is TGTGCCAGCAGTCTTCAGGGGGCGTTTAATGGGAACTACGAGCAGTACTTC.

This clonotype appeared once. Since a much larger clone is just one base distant, this may be a read error. The chain has TRBV28 and TRBJ2-5; 15 bases match TRBD2. Germline CDR1 MDHEN, CDR2 SYDVKM. The V gene end was trimmed by 6 bases and the J gene end by 4 bases; junction bases not matched to a gene: 6. CDR3 length equals 16 residues. CDR3 sequence: CASSSGLAGGAETQYF. CDR3 bases: TGTGCCAGCAGCTCGGGACTAGCGGGAGGAGCAGAGACCCAGTACTTC.

There are a few counts of this clonotype. The DNA of the CDR3 is TGTGCCAGTAGTACTTCCCCCGCGTTAGGGGATACGCAGTATTTT. Amino acid sequence: CASSTSPALGDTQYF. The V and J genes are TRBV19 and TRBJ2-3; D gene uncertain. The V and J ends lost 4 bases and 6 bases respectively, with 17 bases between them. Germline lookup yields CDR1 LNHDA and CDR2 SQIVND (reference sequence). The CDR3 sequence is 15 residues long.